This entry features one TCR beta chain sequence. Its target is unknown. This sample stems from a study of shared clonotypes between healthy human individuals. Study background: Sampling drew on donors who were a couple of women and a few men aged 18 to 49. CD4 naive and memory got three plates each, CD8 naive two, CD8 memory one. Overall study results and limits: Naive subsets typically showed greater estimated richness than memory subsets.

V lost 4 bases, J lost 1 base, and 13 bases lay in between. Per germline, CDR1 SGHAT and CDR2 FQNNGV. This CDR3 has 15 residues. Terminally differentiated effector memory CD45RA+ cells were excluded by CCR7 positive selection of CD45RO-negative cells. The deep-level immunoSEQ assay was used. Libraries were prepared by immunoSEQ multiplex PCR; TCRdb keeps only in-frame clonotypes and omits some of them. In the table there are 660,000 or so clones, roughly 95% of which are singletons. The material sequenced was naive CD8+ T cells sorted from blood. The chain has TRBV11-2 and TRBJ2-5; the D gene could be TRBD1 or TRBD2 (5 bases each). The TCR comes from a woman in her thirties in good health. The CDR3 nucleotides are TGTGCCAGCAGCTCATCGCTAGGGACCCAAGAGACCCAGTACTTC. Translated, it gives CASSSSLGTQETQYF.